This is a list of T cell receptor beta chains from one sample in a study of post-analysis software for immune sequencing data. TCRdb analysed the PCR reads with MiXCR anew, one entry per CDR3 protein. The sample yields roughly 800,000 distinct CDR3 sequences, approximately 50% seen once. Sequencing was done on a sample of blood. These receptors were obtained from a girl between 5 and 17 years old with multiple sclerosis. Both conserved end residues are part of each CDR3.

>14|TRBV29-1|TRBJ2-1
CSVEDRVGFNEQFF
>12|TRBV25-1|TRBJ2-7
CASRTVNGAQYF
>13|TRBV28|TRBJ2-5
CASSFEETGEQYF
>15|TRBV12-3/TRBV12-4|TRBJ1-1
CASTKFTGGGTEAFF
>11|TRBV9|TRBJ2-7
CASSVEDEQYF
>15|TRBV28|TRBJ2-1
CASRDTEGNYNEQFF
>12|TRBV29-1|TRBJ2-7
CSVETRPYEQYF
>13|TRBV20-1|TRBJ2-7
CSARRDRGGEQYF
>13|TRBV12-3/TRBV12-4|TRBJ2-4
CASRGSAKNIQYF
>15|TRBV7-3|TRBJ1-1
CASSLMAGGHTEAFF
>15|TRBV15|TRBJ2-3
CATSRELAAKDTQYF
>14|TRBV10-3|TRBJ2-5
CAISESESDYGQYF
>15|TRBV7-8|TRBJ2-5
CASSSYPDRGETQDF
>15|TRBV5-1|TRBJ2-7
CASSLGTVALYEQYF
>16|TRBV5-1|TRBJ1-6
CASSSASGTGNPTLHF
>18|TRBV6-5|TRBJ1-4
CASSYRLQGGATNEKLFF